The source of this T cell receptor (beta chain) is a study of T-cell memory formation after mild COVID-19. The CDR3 spans 12 residues. V lost 3 bases and J 5 bases, leaving 5 bases between the germline ends. A single record per CDR3 protein comes from TCRdb applying MiXCR to the 5' RACE reads. This sample carries more than 400,000 distinct CDR3 sequences, over 15% of them seen once, and the ten largest clones take over 9%. This sequence originates from an adult woman who had mild COVID-19 (a few samples of this study predate the infection). Cell type and time point are not known. V gene TRBV12-3 or TRBV12-4 combines with J gene TRBJ2-4; no firm D call. Sequenced sample: PBMCs or a T cell subset sorted from them (not recorded which). CDR3 residues: CASSFTQNIQYF. For the CDR3, the DNA is TGTGCCAGCAGTTTCACCCAAAACATTCAGTACTTC.